Below, 5 T cell receptor beta chains from the same sample are listed, as sequenced in a study of chemoradiotherapy in HPV16-positive cancers. The method was immunoSEQ multiplex PCR; TCRdb's version includes in-frame clones alone and lacks a portion of them. This sample has approximately 11,000 clones; around 91% occur once, and the top ten carry roughly 2.5%. This material was acquired from a patient who underwent chemoradiotherapy. Source of these receptors: a human donor with HPV-associated anogenital cancer.

CDR3 coding DNA: TGTGCCAGAAGCAAGGGGGCCAGCTCCTACAATGAGCAGTTCTTC. Protein product: CARSKGASSYNEQFF. The chain combines TRBV5-3 with TRBJ2-1, with TRBD1 matching over 7 bases. TRBV5-3 is assigned to the ORF class and has an uncertain function. V shed 4 bases, J shed 0 bases, and the junction held 4 bases outside the gene matches. The CDR3 covers 15 residues.

This clone was observed a few times. A read error may produce the germline difference seen at one junction end. This rearrangement joins TRBV7-7 to TRBJ2-1; D is uncertain. Germline-derived CDR1 and CDR2 are SSHAT and FNYEAQ (reference sequence). There are 14 residues in the CDR3. The CDR3: CASSYGLDYNEQFF. Here the CDR3 DNA reads TGTGCTAGCAGCTACGGTTTAGACTACAATGAGCAGTTCTTC.

The chain carries TRBV6-1 and TRBJ1-2, with TRBD1 as a possible D gene (6 bases). The CDR3 extends over 12 amino acids. V was clipped by 7 bases and J by 7 bases, with 13 bases between them. Germline CDR1 MNHNS, CDR2 SASEGT. The CDR3 DNA reads as TGTGCCAGCAATACAGGGCTTTCTGGCTACACCTTC. Amino acids: CASNTGLSGYTF.

The chain links TRBV19 to TRBJ2-5; 13 bases are a match to TRBD2. In germline, CDR1 is LNHDA, CDR2 SQIVND (reference sequence). After removal of 5 bases from V and 4 bases from J, the junction contained 10 bases not matched to a gene. The CDR3 has 17 amino acids. CDR3 DNA sequence: TGTGCCAGTAGTCTCAAACGAAGACTAGCGGGAGGAGAGACCCAGTACTTC. It translates to CASSLKRRLAGGETQYF.

The V gene is TRBV5-1, the J gene TRBJ1-4; 9 bases fit TRBD1. The V gene end was trimmed by 3 bases and the J gene end by 3 bases; junction bases not matched to a gene: 6. The CDR3 totals 16 residues. CDR1 SGHRS and CDR2 YFSETQ come from the germline V gene. For the CDR3, the DNA is TGCGCCAGCAGCTACAGGGGGCAGCTGGCTAATGAAAAACTGTTTTTT. Protein: CASSYRGQLANEKLFF.